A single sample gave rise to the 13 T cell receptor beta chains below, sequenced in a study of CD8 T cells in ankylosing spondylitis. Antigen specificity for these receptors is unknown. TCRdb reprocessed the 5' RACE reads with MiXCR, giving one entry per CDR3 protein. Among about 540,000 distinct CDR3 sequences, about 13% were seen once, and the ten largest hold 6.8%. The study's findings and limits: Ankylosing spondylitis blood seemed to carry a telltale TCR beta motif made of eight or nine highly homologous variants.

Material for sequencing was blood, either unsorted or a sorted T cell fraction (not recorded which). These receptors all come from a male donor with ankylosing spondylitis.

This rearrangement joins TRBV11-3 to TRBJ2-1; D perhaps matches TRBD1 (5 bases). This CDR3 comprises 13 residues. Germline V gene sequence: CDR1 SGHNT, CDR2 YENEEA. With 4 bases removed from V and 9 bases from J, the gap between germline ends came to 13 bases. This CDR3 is CASSSGRPFEQFF. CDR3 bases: TGTGCCAGCAGCTCAGGGCGTCCGTTTGAGCAGTTCTTC.

The CDR3 nucleotides read TGTGCCAGCAGCCTCGATGGGATTAACACCGGGGAGCTGTTTTTT. Translating gives CASSLDGINTGELFF. This chain uses TRBV11-2 with TRBJ2-2; no reliable D call. The CDR3 has 15 residues. CDR1 and CDR2 from the germline V gene are SGHAT and FQNNGV. Trimming pared 5 bases from V and 2 bases from J, leaving 12 bases between.

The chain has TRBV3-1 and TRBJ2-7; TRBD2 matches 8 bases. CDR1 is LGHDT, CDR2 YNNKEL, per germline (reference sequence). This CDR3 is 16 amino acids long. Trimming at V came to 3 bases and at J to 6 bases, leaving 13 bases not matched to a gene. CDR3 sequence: CASSHERLARTSEQYV. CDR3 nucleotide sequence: TGTGCCAGCAGCCATGAACGACTAGCGAGAACCTCCGAGCAGTACGTC.

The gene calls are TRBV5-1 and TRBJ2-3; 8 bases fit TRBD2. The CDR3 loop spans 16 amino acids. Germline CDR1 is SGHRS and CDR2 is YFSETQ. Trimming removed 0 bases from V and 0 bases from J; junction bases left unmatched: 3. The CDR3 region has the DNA TGCGCCAGCAGCTTGGAACCGGGAGGGAGCACAGATACGCAGTATTTT. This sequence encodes CASSLEPGGSTDTQYF.

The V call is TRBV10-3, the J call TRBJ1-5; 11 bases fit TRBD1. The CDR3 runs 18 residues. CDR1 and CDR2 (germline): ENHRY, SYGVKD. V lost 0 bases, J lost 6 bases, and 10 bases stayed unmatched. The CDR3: CAISESNGVGQGAQPQHF. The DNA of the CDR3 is TGTGCCATCAGTGAGTCGAATGGGGTTGGACAGGGGGCTCAGCCCCAGCATTTT.

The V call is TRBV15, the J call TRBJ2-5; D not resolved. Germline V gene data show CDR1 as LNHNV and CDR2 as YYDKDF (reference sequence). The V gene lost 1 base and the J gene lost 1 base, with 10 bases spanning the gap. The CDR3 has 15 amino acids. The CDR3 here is CATSRARHVQETQYF. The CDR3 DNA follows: TGTGCCACCAGCAGAGCGCGACACGTCCAAGAGACCCAGTACTTC.

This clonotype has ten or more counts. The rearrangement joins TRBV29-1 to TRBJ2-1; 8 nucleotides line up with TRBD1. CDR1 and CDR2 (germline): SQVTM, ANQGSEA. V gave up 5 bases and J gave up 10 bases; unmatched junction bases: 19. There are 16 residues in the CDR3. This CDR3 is CSVPKAGTGQSGEQFF. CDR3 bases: TGCAGCGTTCCGAAAGCCGGGACAGGCCAAAGCGGAGAGCAGTTCTTC.

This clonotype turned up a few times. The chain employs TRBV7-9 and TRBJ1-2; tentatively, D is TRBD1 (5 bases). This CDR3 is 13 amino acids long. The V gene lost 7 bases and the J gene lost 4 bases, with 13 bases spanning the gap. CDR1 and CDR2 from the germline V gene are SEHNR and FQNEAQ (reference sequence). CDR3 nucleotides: TGTGCCAGCACGGGGGGTAGGGGCTATGGCTACACCTTC. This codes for CASTGGRGYGYTF.

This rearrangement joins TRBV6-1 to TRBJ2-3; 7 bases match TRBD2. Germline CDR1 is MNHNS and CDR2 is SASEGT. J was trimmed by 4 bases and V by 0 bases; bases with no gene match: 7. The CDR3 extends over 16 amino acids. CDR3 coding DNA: TGTGCCAGCAGTGAAGCCTCCCCTCTAGCGGCAGATACGCAGTATTTT. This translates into CASSEASPLAADTQYF.

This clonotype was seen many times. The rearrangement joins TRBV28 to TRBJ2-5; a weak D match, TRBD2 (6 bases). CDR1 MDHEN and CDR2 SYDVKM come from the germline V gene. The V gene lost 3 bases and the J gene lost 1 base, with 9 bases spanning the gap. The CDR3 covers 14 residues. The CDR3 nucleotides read TGTGCCAGCAGTTTTTACGGGAGCCAAGAGACCCAGTACTTC. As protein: CASSFYGSQETQYF.

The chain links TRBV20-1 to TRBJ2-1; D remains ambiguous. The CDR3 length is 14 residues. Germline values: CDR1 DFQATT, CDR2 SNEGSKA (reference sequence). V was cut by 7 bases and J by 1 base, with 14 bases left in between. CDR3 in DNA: TGCAGTGGCGACTCGCCCCTTTCCTACAATGAGCAGTTCTTC. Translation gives CSGDSPLSYNEQFF.

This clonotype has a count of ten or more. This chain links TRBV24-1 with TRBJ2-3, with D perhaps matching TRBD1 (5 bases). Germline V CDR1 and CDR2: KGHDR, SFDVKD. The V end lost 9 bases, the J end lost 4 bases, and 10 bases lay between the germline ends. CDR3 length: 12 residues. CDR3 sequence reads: CATQGDADTQYF. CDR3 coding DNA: TGTGCCACCCAGGGTGATGCAGATACGCAGTATTTT.

The chain's CDR3 is CASSLGAGGVSYEQYF. The DNA of the CDR3 is TGCGCCAGCAGCTTGGGGGCGGGAGGGGTCTCCTACGAGCAGTACTTC. V is TRBV5-1 and J is TRBJ2-7, with 9 bases matching TRBD2. In germline, CDR1 is SGHRS, CDR2 YFSETQ. V was pared by 0 bases and J by 0 bases, with 4 bases of the junction left unmatched. CDR3 length equals 16 residues.